These T cell receptor beta chains were read from a single sample in a study of shared clonotypes between healthy human individuals. Sequencing used immunoSEQ multiplex PCR; TCRdb keeps in-frame clones, though not all of them. The sample lists approximately 1,500,000 clones; about 96% were seen once. Sequences were obtained from naive CD4+ T cells sorted from blood. The origin of the receptors is a man in his thirties or forties in good health. Both conserved end residues are part of each CDR3. D genes are given only for firm matches. Only part of the rows carry a size: once, few, many, or a class if the clone is expanded.

abundance: .; d_gene: TRBD1; v_gene: TRBV6-4; j_gene: TRBJ2-1; CDR3aa: CASSRDRGINEQFF; CDR3nt: TGTGCCAGCAGTCGGGACAGGGGAATTAATGAGCAGTTCTTC
abundance: .; d_gene: .; v_gene: TRBV14; j_gene: TRBJ2-5; CDR3aa: CASSQDQRAQYF; CDR3nt: TGTGCCAGCAGCCAGGACCAGAGGGCCCAGTACTTC
abundance: .; d_gene: .; v_gene: TRBV7-9; j_gene: TRBJ2-5; CDR3aa: CASSLTKYQETQYF; CDR3nt: TGTGCCAGCAGCTTAACTAAGTACCAAGAGACCCAGTACTTC
abundance: .; d_gene: .; v_gene: TRBV18; j_gene: TRBJ1-1; CDR3aa: CASSAVGEASSEAFF; CDR3nt: TGTGCCAGCTCCGCGGTAGGGGAGGCTTCCTCTGAAGCTTTCTTT
abundance: .; d_gene: .; v_gene: TRBV19; j_gene: TRBJ2-2; CDR3aa: CASSIWRDDTGELFF; CDR3nt: TGTGCCAGTAGTATTTGGAGGGACGACACCGGGGAGCTGTTTTTT
abundance: .; d_gene: .; v_gene: TRBV19; j_gene: TRBJ1-1; CDR3aa: CASSTGLANTEAFF; CDR3nt: TGTGCCAGTAGTACCGGGTTGGCGAACACTGAAGCTTTCTTT
abundance: .; d_gene: TRBD1; v_gene: TRBV2; j_gene: TRBJ1-6; CDR3aa: CASTHRGADNSPLHF; CDR3nt: TGTGCCAGCACTCACAGGGGCGCCGATAATTCACCCCTCCACTTT
abundance: once; d_gene: .; v_gene: TRBV11-2; j_gene: TRBJ1-4; CDR3aa: CASSLETGKGAKLFF; CDR3nt: TGTGCCAGCAGCTTAGAAACAGGGAAAGGTGCAAAACTGTTTTTT
abundance: .; d_gene: .; v_gene: TRBV19; j_gene: TRBJ2-2; CDR3aa: CASSIRPEVVTGELFF; CDR3nt: TGTGCCAGTAGTATACGACCGGAGGTGGTCACCGGGGAGCTGTTTTTT
abundance: .; d_gene: .; v_gene: TRBV5-1; j_gene: TRBJ2-2; CDR3aa: CASTRQGLGTGELFF; CDR3nt: TGCGCCAGCACTAGGCAGGGGTTGGGCACCGGGGAGCTGTTTTTT
abundance: .; d_gene: TRBD1; v_gene: TRBV10-3; j_gene: TRBJ1-2; CDR3aa: CAISERQGGHGYTF; CDR3nt: TGTGCCATCAGTGAGCGACAGGGGGGGCATGGCTACACCTTC
abundance: .; d_gene: .; v_gene: TRBV27; j_gene: TRBJ2-3; CDR3aa: CASSLFSVRTRGDTQYF; CDR3nt: TGTGCCAGCAGTTTATTTAGCGTTAGAACTAGGGGCGATACGCAGTATTTT
abundance: .; d_gene: .; v_gene: TRBV30; j_gene: TRBJ1-1; CDR3aa: CAWRGRAGTEVTEAFF; CDR3nt: TGTGCCTGGAGGGGCCGGGCAGGGACCGAGGTCACTGAAGCTTTCTTT
abundance: .; d_gene: .; v_gene: TRBV19; j_gene: TRBJ1-5; CDR3aa: CASSRQQGVREQPQHF; CDR3nt: TGTGCCAGTAGTAGACAACAGGGAGTTCGAGAGCAGCCCCAGCATTTT
abundance: .; d_gene: .; v_gene: TRBV11-2; j_gene: TRBJ1-5; CDR3aa: CASSGEGRYSNQPQHF; CDR3nt: TGTGCCAGCAGTGGGGAGGGAAGATATAGCAATCAGCCCCAGCATTTT
abundance: .; d_gene: TRBD1; v_gene: TRBV9; j_gene: TRBJ2-7; CDR3aa: CASSVGQGVYEQYF; CDR3nt: TGTGCCAGCAGCGTAGGGCAGGGGGTGTACGAGCAGTACTTC
abundance: .; d_gene: .; v_gene: TRBV29-1; j_gene: TRBJ2-7; CDR3aa: CSVEGQGSHEQYF; CDR3nt: TGCAGCGTTGAGGGCCAGGGGAGCCACGAGCAGTACTTC
abundance: .; d_gene: .; v_gene: TRBV5-1; j_gene: TRBJ2-5; CDR3aa: CASSLAGPVQETQYF; CDR3nt: TGCGCCAGCAGCTTGGCGGGGCCCGTCCAAGAGACCCAGTACTTC
abundance: .; d_gene: TRBD2; v_gene: TRBV6-4; j_gene: TRBJ2-3; CDR3aa: CASSDQGLAGDTQYF; CDR3nt: TGTGCCAGCAGCGATCAGGGACTAGCGGGAGATACGCAGTATTTT
abundance: .; d_gene: .; v_gene: TRBV7-2; j_gene: TRBJ2-2; CDR3aa: CASSLGPGELFF; CDR3nt: TGTGCCAGCAGCCTGGGACCCGGGGAGCTGTTTTTT
abundance: .; d_gene: .; v_gene: TRBV5-5; j_gene: TRBJ1-1; CDR3aa: CASSFGQGLNTEAFF; CDR3nt: TGTGCCAGCAGCTTTGGGCAGGGGTTGAACACTGAAGCTTTCTTT
abundance: .; d_gene: TRBD2; v_gene: TRBV30; j_gene: TRBJ2-3; CDR3aa: CAWTSGLAGVDTQYF; CDR3nt: TGTGCCTGGACTTCGGGACTAGCGGGGGTAGATACGCAGTATTTT
abundance: .; d_gene: TRBD2; v_gene: TRBV10-1; j_gene: TRBJ2-1; CDR3aa: CASSDPLTSGRGDEQFF; CDR3nt: TGCGCCAGCAGTGACCCCTTGACTAGCGGGAGGGGGGATGAGCAGTTCTTC
abundance: .; d_gene: .; v_gene: TRBV30; j_gene: TRBJ2-5; CDR3aa: CAWSPSGGQTQYF; CDR3nt: TGTGCCTGGAGTCCTTCCGGCGGGCAAACCCAGTACTTC
abundance: .; d_gene: .; v_gene: TRBV5-3; j_gene: TRBJ2-7; CDR3aa: CASSEEGYEQYF; CDR3nt: TGTGCCAGCAGCGAGGAAGGATACGAGCAGTACTTC
abundance: .; d_gene: .; v_gene: TRBV5-6; j_gene: TRBJ2-2; CDR3aa: CASSLRQSGELFF; CDR3nt: TGTGCCAGCAGCTTGAGACAGAGCGGGGAGCTGTTTTTT
abundance: .; d_gene: TRBD1; v_gene: TRBV6-1; j_gene: TRBJ2-1; CDR3aa: CAISPSTGRNNEQFF; CDR3nt: TGTGCCATCAGCCCCTCGACAGGGCGAAACAATGAGCAGTTCTTC
abundance: .; d_gene: .; v_gene: TRBV30; j_gene: TRBJ2-1; CDR3aa: CAWRASYNEQFF; CDR3nt: TGTGCCTGGAGGGCCTCCTACAATGAGCAGTTCTTC
abundance: .; d_gene: TRBD1; v_gene: TRBV28; j_gene: TRBJ1-2; CDR3aa: CASSLGTGGRTYGYTF; CDR3nt: TGTGCCAGCAGTTTAGGGACAGGGGGTCGTACCTATGGCTACACCTTC
abundance: once; d_gene: .; v_gene: TRBV10-3; j_gene: TRBJ2-7; CDR3aa: CAISEYSGGGGEQYF; CDR3nt: TGTGCCATCAGTGAGTATTCGGGTGGAGGGGGCGAGCAGTACTTC
abundance: .; d_gene: .; v_gene: TRBV11-2; j_gene: TRBJ2-5; CDR3aa: CASSPGVLHPKEETQYF; CDR3nt: TGTGCCAGCAGTCCCGGGGTATTGCACCCCAAGGAGGAGACCCAGTACTTC
abundance: .; d_gene: TRBD1; v_gene: TRBV5-6; j_gene: TRBJ1-2; CDR3aa: CASSLEFGTGGLRNYGYTF; CDR3nt: TGTGCCAGCAGCTTGGAATTCGGGACAGGGGGCTTACGAAACTATGGCTACACCTTC
abundance: .; d_gene: .; v_gene: TRBV9; j_gene: TRBJ1-1; CDR3aa: CASSADWYTEAFF; CDR3nt: TGTGCCAGCAGCGCCGATTGGTACACTGAAGCTTTCTTT
abundance: once; d_gene: .; v_gene: TRBV11-3; j_gene: TRBJ2-5; CDR3aa: CASSRGSEETQYF; CDR3nt: TGTGCCAGCAGCCGAGGGAGCGAGGAGACCCAGTACTTC
abundance: .; d_gene: TRBD2; v_gene: TRBV5-4; j_gene: TRBJ2-2; CDR3aa: CASSGGLAGVFTGELFF; CDR3nt: TGTGCCAGCAGCGGGGGACTAGCGGGAGTCTTTACCGGGGAGCTGTTTTTT
abundance: .; d_gene: TRBD2; v_gene: TRBV14; j_gene: TRBJ2-1; CDR3aa: CASSHRSLAGVEQFF; CDR3nt: TGTGCCAGCAGCCATAGAAGCCTAGCGGGAGTTGAGCAGTTCTTC
abundance: .; d_gene: .; v_gene: TRBV7-9; j_gene: TRBJ2-5; CDR3aa: CASSLGRVRETQYF; CDR3nt: TGTGCCAGCAGCTTAGGAAGGGTTAGAGAGACCCAGTACTTC
abundance: .; d_gene: TRBD1; v_gene: TRBV11-2; j_gene: TRBJ2-4; CDR3aa: CASSLDPGTGYQYF; CDR3nt: TGTGCCAGCAGCTTAGATCCTGGGACAGGGTATCAGTACTTC
abundance: .; d_gene: .; v_gene: TRBV5-5; j_gene: TRBJ2-7; CDR3aa: CASSTPTGSYEQYF; CDR3nt: TGTGCCAGCAGCACCCCCACAGGGAGCTACGAGCAGTACTTC
abundance: .; d_gene: .; v_gene: TRBV19; j_gene: TRBJ2-3; CDR3aa: CASSNTREDTQYF; CDR3nt: TGTGCCAGTAGTAACACCAGAGAAGATACGCAGTATTTT
abundance: .; d_gene: .; v_gene: TRBV28; j_gene: TRBJ1-5; CDR3aa: CASSSRSPYSNQPQHF; CDR3nt: TGTGCCAGCAGTTCCAGGAGCCCCTATAGCAATCAGCCCCAGCATTTT
abundance: .; d_gene: .; v_gene: TRBV13; j_gene: TRBJ2-5; CDR3aa: CASSRKETQYF; CDR3nt: TGTGCCAGCAGCCGTAAAGAGACCCAGTACTTC
abundance: .; d_gene: .; v_gene: TRBV5-6; j_gene: TRBJ2-1; CDR3aa: CASSPYGFNEQFF; CDR3nt: TGTGCCAGCAGCCCATACGGGTTCAATGAGCAGTTCTTC
abundance: .; d_gene: .; v_gene: TRBV10-3; j_gene: TRBJ2-1; CDR3aa: CAISESNFGEQFF; CDR3nt: TGTGCCATCAGTGAGTCGAATTTTGGTGAGCAGTTCTTC
abundance: .; d_gene: .; v_gene: TRBV9; j_gene: TRBJ2-2; CDR3aa: CASSSSRDRSGELFF; CDR3nt: TGTGCCAGCAGCTCAAGCCGGGACCGTTCCGGGGAGCTGTTTTTT
abundance: .; d_gene: TRBD2; v_gene: TRBV28; j_gene: TRBJ2-1; CDR3aa: CASSPTPGTSGSNEQFF; CDR3nt: TGTGCCAGCAGCCCAACCCCCGGGACTAGCGGGAGTAATGAGCAGTTCTTC
abundance: .; d_gene: TRBD1; v_gene: TRBV6-5; j_gene: TRBJ2-3; CDR3aa: CASSYSQGAADTQYF; CDR3nt: TGTGCCAGCAGTTACTCGCAGGGGGCGGCAGATACGCAGTATTTT
abundance: once; d_gene: .; v_gene: TRBV5-5; j_gene: TRBJ2-7; CDR3aa: CASSLDGGGSYEQYF; CDR3nt: TGTGCCAGCAGCCTGGACGGGGGAGGCTCCTACGAGCAGTACTTC
abundance: .; d_gene: TRBD2; v_gene: TRBV28; j_gene: TRBJ2-1; CDR3aa: CASSRLAGVLGEQFF; CDR3nt: TGTGCCAGCAGTCGTCTAGCGGGAGTACTTGGTGAGCAGTTCTTC
abundance: .; d_gene: TRBD2; v_gene: TRBV15; j_gene: TRBJ2-1; CDR3aa: CATSFKREGYNEQFF; CDR3nt: TGTGCCACCAGCTTCAAGCGGGAAGGTTACAATGAGCAGTTCTTC
abundance: .; d_gene: TRBD1; v_gene: TRBV5-1; j_gene: TRBJ2-7; CDR3aa: CASSWDGTGGGEQYF; CDR3nt: TGCGCCAGCAGTTGGGACGGGACAGGGGGCGGCGAGCAGTACTTC
abundance: .; d_gene: TRBD1; v_gene: TRBV7-2; j_gene: TRBJ2-7; CDR3aa: CASSARPGQGRYEQYF; CDR3nt: TGTGCCAGCAGCGCTCGACCCGGACAGGGGCGCTACGAGCAGTACTTC
abundance: .; d_gene: TRBD2; v_gene: TRBV5-4; j_gene: TRBJ2-7; CDR3aa: CASSRMGGSIYEQYF; CDR3nt: TGTGCCAGCAGCCGGATGGGCGGGAGTATCTACGAGCAGTACTTC
abundance: .; d_gene: .; v_gene: TRBV18; j_gene: TRBJ1-2; CDR3aa: CASSPPSGGYTF; CDR3nt: TGTGCCAGCTCACCACCCTCCGGTGGCTACACCTTC
abundance: .; d_gene: .; v_gene: TRBV7-9; j_gene: TRBJ1-4; CDR3aa: CASRKLDWEKLFF; CDR3nt: TGTGCCAGCAGGAAACTTGATTGGGAAAAACTGTTTTTT